The rows below give T cell receptor beta chains drawn from one sample of a study of blood T cell repertoires in COVID-19. The protocol was immunoSEQ multiplex PCR, while the TCRdb copy is restricted to in-frame clones and leaves out a portion. The sample shows under 150,000 clones, approximately 84% of them seen only once. The source material was peripheral blood. The origin of the receptors is a man aged 45-65 years with acute or convalescent COVID-19. CDR3s include the opening cysteine and the closing phenylalanine or tryptophan. The D gene is left open where the match is weak. The listing skips clone size in some rows; elsewhere it reads once, few, many or a size class.

clone size,J gene,D gene,V gene,CDR3 protein,CDR3 DNA
.,TRBJ1-5,TRBD1,TRBV28,CASSSTGGNQPQHF,TGTGCCAGCAGTTCTACAGGGGGAAATCAGCCCCAGCATTTT
.,TRBJ1-1,.,TRBV6-6,CASSYGQGSTEAFF,TGTGCCAGCAGTTACGGCCAGGGGTCCACTGAAGCTTTCTTT
.,TRBJ2-3,.,TRBV19,CASSIAPARGLSNTDTQYF,TGTGCCAGTAGTATAGCGCCAGCGAGGGGACTCTCAAACACAGATACGCAGTATTTT
.,TRBJ2-2,.,TRBV5-1,CASTDRNTGELFF,TGCGCCAGCACGGACAGGAACACCGGGGAGCTGTTTTTT
.,TRBJ2-5,TRBD2,TRBV3-1/TRBV3-2,CASSHNSGVKETQYF,TGTGCCAGCAGCCATAATAGCGGGGTAAAAGAGACCCAGTACTTC
once,TRBJ2-3,.,TRBV2,CASRTPTDTQYF,TGTGCCAGCAGGACACCCACAGATACGCAGTATTTT
.,TRBJ1-1,.,TRBV5-1,CASSQTALNTEAFF,TGCGCCAGCAGCCAGACAGCCCTGAACACTGAAGCTTTCTTT
once,TRBJ1-3,.,TRBV11-2,CASSFGSRGGNTIYF,TGTGCCAGCAGCTTCGGGAGCAGGGGAGGGAACACCATATATTTT
.,TRBJ1-2,.,TRBV4-1,CASSQEAGRAGYGYTF,TGCGCCAGCAGCCAAGAGGCTGGCAGGGCTGGCTATGGCTACACCTTC
once,TRBJ2-1,.,TRBV4-1,CASSHLDMVSYNEQFF,TGCGCCAGCAGCCACCTTGACATGGTCTCCTACAATGAGCAGTTCTTC
.,TRBJ1-4,.,TRBV30,CAWSDPQGAFEKLFF,TGTGCCTGGAGTGACCCACAGGGAGCTTTTGAAAAACTGTTTTTT
.,TRBJ1-2,TRBD1,TRBV28,CASSSGTVGYTF,TGTGCCAGCAGTTCGGGGACAGTTGGCTACACCTTC
.,TRBJ2-7,.,TRBV2,CASRVGNYYEQYF,TGTGCCAGCAGAGTAGGCAACTACTACGAGCAGTACTTC
.,TRBJ1-1,.,TRBV30,CAWSWASRGNTEAFF,TGTGCCTGGAGTTGGGCTTCCAGGGGGAACACTGAAGCTTTCTTT
.,TRBJ1-4,TRBD1,TRBV5-4,CASSGGQDEKLFF,TGTGCCAGCAGCGGGGGACAGGATGAAAAACTGTTTTTT
.,TRBJ2-2,.,TRBV6-2/TRBV6-3,CASSSPDSVGAGELFF,TGTGCCAGCAGTTCCCCGGACTCTGTCGGGGCCGGGGAGCTGTTTTTT
.,TRBJ1-1,.,TRBV5-1,CASSLVGDTEAFF,TGCGCCAGCAGCTTGGTCGGGGACACTGAAGCTTTCTTT
.,TRBJ1-1,TRBD1,TRBV5-1,CASSLRTGGYTEAFF,TGCGCCAGCAGCTTGCGGACAGGGGGGTACACTGAAGCTTTCTTT
few,TRBJ1-3,.,TRBV9,CASSDPGGLSGNTIYF,TGTGCCAGCAGCGACCCCGGTGGGCTCTCTGGAAACACCATATATTTT
.,TRBJ2-7,.,TRBV5-1,CASSLGTVNSYEQYF,TGCGCCAGCAGCTTGGGGACAGTGAACTCCTACGAGCAGTACTTC
.,TRBJ2-2,TRBD2,TRBV5-1,CASSDRLAGVGELFF,TGCGCCAGCAGCGATCGACTAGCGGGGGTCGGGGAGCTGTTTTTT
.,TRBJ2-3,TRBD1,TRBV28,CASCSGGTADTQYF,TGTGCCAGCTGCTCAGGGGGCACGGCAGATACGCAGTATTTT
.,TRBJ2-7,.,TRBV11-2,CASSFGLDSSYEQYF,TGTGCCAGCAGCTTTGGTTTGGACAGCTCCTACGAGCAGTACTTC
.,TRBJ1-1,.,TRBV6-5,CASSSDRQKVNTEAFF,TGTGCCAGCAGTTCCGACAGACAAAAGGTAAACACTGAAGCTTTCTTT
.,TRBJ1-3,.,TRBV5-4,CASSLDSSGNTIYF,TGTGCCAGCAGCTTGGACAGTTCTGGAAACACCATATATTTT
.,TRBJ1-5,TRBD1,TRBV5-1,CASSSGTVSYSNQPQHF,TGCGCCAGCAGCTCCGGGACAGTCTCTTATAGCAATCAGCCCCAGCATTTT
few,TRBJ2-1,TRBD2,TRBV5-6,CASSLGTSAAEQFF,TGTGCCAGCAGCCTAGGGACTAGCGCGGCTGAGCAGTTCTTC
.,TRBJ1-1,TRBD1,TRBV5-1,CASSPGQQAVNTEAFF,TGCGCCAGCAGCCCGGGACAGCAGGCGGTGAACACTGAAGCTTTCTTT
.,TRBJ2-5,TRBD2,TRBV19,CATTKAGAQQETQYF,TGTGCCACTACCAAAGCGGGGGCGCAGCAAGAGACCCAGTACTTC
.,TRBJ2-7,.,TRBV7-8,CASSAGTYRRYF,TGTGCCAGCAGCGCCGGGACTTACCGACGGTACTTC
.,TRBJ1-2,.,TRBV29-1,CSVAEGLTYGYTF,TGCAGCGTCGCTGAGGGACTCACATATGGCTACACCTTC
.,TRBJ1-6,.,TRBV2,CASSEGGGSSPLHF,TGTGCCAGCAGTGAAGGGGGAGGTAGTTCACCCCTCCACTTT
.,TRBJ1-4,.,TRBV10-3,CAISDRANEKLFF,TGTGCCATCAGTGACAGGGCTAATGAAAAACTGTTTTTT
.,TRBJ2-3,.,TRBV7-8,CASSLVSGHSTDTQYF,TGTGCCAGCAGCTTAGTTTCAGGGCATAGCACAGATACGCAGTATTTT
.,TRBJ1-2,.,TRBV5-1,CASSLAGRDSSYTF,TGCGCCAGCAGCTTGGCCGGCAGGGATAGTAGCTACACCTTC
.,TRBJ1-3,.,TRBV3-1/TRBV3-2,CASSQTGQGNTIYF,TGTGCCAGCAGCCAAACTGGACAGGGAAACACCATATATTTT
.,TRBJ2-3,.,TRBV27,CASRQRALTDTQYF,TGTGCCAGCAGACAGCGGGCTCTCACAGATACGCAGTATTTT
.,TRBJ2-7,.,TRBV19,CASSIDAGSEQYF,TGTGCCAGTAGTATAGATGCGGGATCCGAGCAGTACTTC
.,TRBJ1-4,.,TRBV6-1,CASSEDPGRKDEKLFF,TGTGCCAGCAGTGAAGATCCAGGGCGGAAGGATGAAAAACTGTTTTTT
.,TRBJ2-7,.,TRBV10-1,CASSANTGSGQYF,TGCGCCAGCAGTGCCAATACAGGATCCGGGCAGTACTTC
.,TRBJ2-7,TRBD2,TRBV11-2,CASSLELAGSYEQYF,TGTGCCAGCAGCTTAGAACTAGCGGGTTCCTACGAGCAGTACTTC
.,TRBJ2-3,.,TRBV15,CATSRATGYRTDTQYF,TGTGCCACCAGCAGGGCGACTGGATACCGCACAGATACGCAGTATTTT
few,TRBJ2-7,.,TRBV25-1,CASSDATVRYF,TGTGCCAGCAGTGACGCGACAGTTCGGTACTTC
.,TRBJ1-1,.,TRBV11-2,CASSLFRGNTEAFF,TGTGCCAGCAGCTTATTTCGGGGGAACACTGAAGCTTTCTTT
.,TRBJ1-3,.,TRBV11-2,CASSLLGDGNTIYF,TGTGCCAGCAGCTTACTAGGAGATGGAAACACCATATATTTT
.,TRBJ2-2,TRBD1,TRBV30,CAWTAVTGVTGELFF,TGTGCCTGGACCGCCGTCACAGGGGTCACCGGGGAGCTGTTTTTT
once,TRBJ1-2,TRBD1,TRBV24-1,CATSDLVTGYTF,TGTGCCACCAGTGATCTCGTGACAGGGTACACCTTC
.,TRBJ1-3,TRBD1,TRBV28,CASSPGGAGNTIYF,TGTGCCAGCAGTCCAGGGGGTGCTGGAAACACCATATATTTT
.,TRBJ1-2,.,TRBV10-3,CAISESGRDGGYTF,TGTGCCATCAGTGAGTCTGGGAGGGATGGGGGCTACACCTTC
.,TRBJ2-3,TRBD2,TRBV5-6,CASTNGLAGLDTQYF,TGTGCCAGCACCAACGGACTAGCGGGCCTAGATACGCAGTATTTT
.,TRBJ1-2,.,TRBV30,CAWSPTSGVYGYTF,TGTGCCTGGAGCCCCACGTCAGGGGTCTACGGCTACACCTTC
.,TRBJ1-3,.,TRBV9,CASSVTDSSSGNTIYF,TGTGCCAGCAGCGTTACGGACAGCTCTTCTGGAAACACCATATATTTT
.,TRBJ1-1,.,TRBV30,CAWSPKQGRTEAFF,TGTGCCTGGAGTCCCAAACAGGGCCGCACTGAAGCTTTCTTT
.,TRBJ2-1,TRBD2,TRBV9,CASSVGGFGGDNEQFF,TGTGCCAGCAGCGTAGGCGGCTTTGGGGGGGACAATGAGCAGTTCTTC
.,TRBJ1-6,TRBD1,TRBV6-5,CASGSGGNSPLHF,TGTGCCAGCGGTTCAGGGGGAAATTCACCCCTCCACTTT
.,TRBJ2-7,.,TRBV3-1/TRBV3-2,CASRGDTSYEQYF,TGTGCCAGCAGGGGGGACACCTCCTACGAGCAGTACTTC
.,TRBJ2-1,TRBD2,TRBV9,CASSVDASGGYNEQFF,TGTGCCAGCAGCGTAGATGCTAGCGGGGGATACAATGAGCAGTTCTTC
.,TRBJ1-1,.,TRBV7-2,CASSPSITRTEAFF,TGTGCCAGCAGCCCGTCGATTACTAGGACTGAAGCTTTCTTT
.,TRBJ1-1,TRBD1,TRBV18,CASSRDSNTEAFF,TGTGCCAGCTCACGGGACAGTAACACTGAAGCTTTCTTT
.,TRBJ2-7,TRBD1,TRBV7-2,CASSLPDRVKSEQYF,TGTGCCAGCAGCTTACCGGACAGGGTGAAATCCGAGCAGTACTTC